This T cell receptor beta chain emerged from a study of blood T cell repertoires in COVID-19. Study in general: PBMCs, B-cell-depleted T cells, or T cells were the source of the cDNA or gDNA that made up the material.

The cohort comprised adults aged about 18 to 90 years residing in 24 US areas. V was shortened by 3 bases and J by 2 bases, with 4 bases between the two germline ends. This CDR3 has 11 residues. CDR1 and CDR2 from the germline V gene are SQVTM and ANQGSEA. Some clones are missing from TCRdb's copy, which holds only in-frame ones; the method was immunoSEQ multiplex PCR. The sample shows some 130,000 clones, over 65% of them seen only once. This clonotype originated in a woman in her forties or fifties who had recovered from COVID-19. The source material was PBMCs or T cells enriched from blood (not recorded which). This chain joins TRBV29-1 and TRBJ1-2; D call uncertain. The CDR3 sequence: CSVDQNYGYTF. The DNA for the CDR3 is TGCAGCGTTGACCAGAACTATGGCTACACCTTC.